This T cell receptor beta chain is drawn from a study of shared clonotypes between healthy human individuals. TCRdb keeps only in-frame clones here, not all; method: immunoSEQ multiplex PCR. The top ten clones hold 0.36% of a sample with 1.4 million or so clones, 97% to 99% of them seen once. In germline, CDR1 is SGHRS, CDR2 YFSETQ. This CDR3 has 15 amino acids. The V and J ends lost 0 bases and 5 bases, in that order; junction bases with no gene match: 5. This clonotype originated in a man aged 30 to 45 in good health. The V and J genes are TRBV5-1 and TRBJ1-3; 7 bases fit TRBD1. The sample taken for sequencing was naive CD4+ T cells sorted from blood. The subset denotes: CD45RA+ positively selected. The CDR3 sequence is CASSLAPTGRNTIYF. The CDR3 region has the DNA TGCGCCAGCAGCTTGGCCCCGACAGGGCGAAACACCATATATTTT.